These 11 T cell receptor beta chains share one sample of origin, sequenced in a study of beta chain features in type 1 diabetes. Expressed TCRB transcripts were sequenced because the entire RNA isolate underwent reverse transcription. Profiling relied on immunoSEQ multiplex PCR, and the TCRdb table lists in-frame clones only, not all of them. The sample consists of 150,000 or so clones, about 51% of them appearing once. Input material: Tregs from blood. The receptor source for this set is a man between 18 and 35 years old in good health.

V is TRBV6-5 and J is TRBJ1-5; D possibly corresponds to TRBD1 (5 bases). This CDR3 contains 14 residues. CDR1 and CDR2 from the germline V gene are MNHEY and SVGAGI. Trimming removed 5 bases from V and 11 bases from J, with 19 bases in between. The CDR3 spells CASSTGTGRGSQHF. DNA of the CDR3: TGTGCCAGCAGTACCGGGACCGGGCGGGGATCCCAGCATTTT.

The chain combines TRBV19 with TRBJ2-7; possible D gene TRBD1, 6 bases. Germline V gene sequence: CDR1 LNHDA, CDR2 SQIVND (reference sequence). The V gene lost 6 bases and the J gene lost 6 bases, with 12 bases spanning the gap. This CDR3 comprises 12 residues. CDR3 bases: TGTGCCAGTAGCTCCGGGACATCCGAGCAGTACTTC. It codes for CASSSGTSEQYF.

The chain joins TRBV16 to TRBJ1-1; 7 positions agree with TRBD1. Germline V lookup: CDR1 KGHSY, CDR2 FQNENV. Unmatched junction bases numbered 9, after V lost 5 bases and J lost 3 bases. The CDR3 consists of 15 residues. In nucleotides, the CDR3 is TGTGCCAGCAGCTTACATTCTGACAGGGACACTGAAGCTTTCTTT. Its protein is CASSLHSDRDTEAFF.

The chain is built from TRBV27 and TRBJ1-2; 12 nucleotides line up with TRBD1. CDR1 is MNHEY and CDR2 is SMNVEV in the germline V gene (reference sequence). Trimming took 6 bases from V and 7 from J; bases not matched to a gene: 15. This CDR3 is built from 17 residues. CDR3 DNA sequence: TGTGCCAGCAGCCAACGAGCCGGGACAGGGGGCGAGGGTGGCTACACCTTC. Its translation is CASSQRAGTGGEGGYTF.

The chain combines TRBV7-2 with TRBJ2-2; D possibly corresponds to TRBD2 (6 bases). The CDR3 sequence is 15 residues long. The germline V gene has CDR1 SGHTA and CDR2 FQGNSA. Trimming took 5 bases from V and 4 from J, leaving 14 bases between them. The CDR3 DNA reads TGTGCCAGCAGCCCTCAAACGCGGGGCACCGGGGAGCTGTTTTTT. Translation: CASSPQTRGTGELFF.

This clone was seen a few times. The chain combines TRBV6-1 with TRBJ1-5; the D is unclear. From germline, CDR1 is MNHNS and CDR2 SASEGT. Trimming took 8 bases from V and 4 from J, leaving 15 bases between them. This CDR3 has 14 residues. The CDR3 here is CASSLLGGNQPQHF. The CDR3 DNA reads as TGTGCCAGCTCTCTCCTAGGAGGGAATCAGCCCCAGCATTTT.

This clone was seen more than once but under ten times. This chain joins TRBV5-6 and TRBJ2-1; possible D gene TRBD2, 7 bases. CDR3 size: 15 residues. Germline V gene data show CDR1 as SGHDT and CDR2 as YYEEEE. Trimming cost V 4 bases and J 3 bases, with 14 bases left between them. The CDR3 DNA sequence: TGTGCCAGCAGCGTCTTAGGGGGGGTCTACAATGAGCAGTTCTTC. It yields the protein CASSVLGGVYNEQFF.

V is TRBV10-3 and J is TRBJ2-2, with 7 positions matching TRBD1. Germline V gene lookup returns CDR1 ENHRY and CDR2 SYGVKD. V lost 10 bases to trimming and J lost 3 bases; unmatched junction nucleotides: 5. The CDR3 length is 13 residues. CDR3 in amino acids: CASLQGYTGELFF. CDR3 in DNA: TGTGCCAGCCTACAGGGGTACACCGGGGAGCTGTTTTTT.

This CDR3 is CASSYSEGRADTQYF. CDR3 bases: TGTGCCAGCAGTTACTCGGAGGGTAGGGCAGATACGCAGTATTTT. This chain joins TRBV6-5 and TRBJ2-3; a weak D match, TRBD2 (6 bases). In germline, CDR1 is MNHEY, CDR2 SVGAGI. This CDR3 spans 15 amino acids. V gave up 0 bases and J gave up 4 bases, with 11 bases separating them.

There are a few counts of this clone. The rearrangement joins TRBV5-4 to TRBJ1-1, with 11 bases fitting TRBD1. Trimming took 0 bases from V and 11 from J; bases not matched to a gene: 6. This CDR3 is 14 amino acids long. Per the germline V gene, CDR1 is SGHNT and CDR2 is YYREEE (reference sequence). DNA of the CDR3: TGTGCCAGCAGCTTGGTCGGGACAGGGGGGATCGCTTTCTTT. This gives the protein CASSLVGTGGIAFF.

This clone was found a few times. This rearrangement joins TRBV19 to TRBJ1-5; 9 positions match TRBD1. Germline-derived CDR1 and CDR2 are LNHDA and SQIVND (reference sequence). V was pared by 6 bases and J by 0 bases, with 3 bases of the junction left unmatched. The CDR3 runs to 15 residues. The CDR3 DNA sequence: TGTGCCAGTAGACGACAGGGGGATAGCAATCAGCCCCAGCATTTT. Encoded protein: CASRRQGDSNQPQHF.